This entry features one T cell receptor (beta chain) sequence. The data were taken from a study of T cell responses to AZD1222 COVID-19 vaccine. Germline V gives CDR1 SGHRS, CDR2 YFSETQ. The length of the CDR3 is 14 residues. V was trimmed by 1 base and J by 0 bases, leaving 6 bases between them. The protocol was immunoSEQ multiplex PCR, while the TCRdb copy is restricted to in-frame clones and leaves out a portion. The sample includes roughly 160,000 clones, approximately 92% of them seen just once. The sequence was collected from an adult in good health. This specimen was peripheral blood, taken on day 0 of AZD1222 vaccination. The rearrangement links TRBV5-1 to TRBJ2-3; D gene uncertain. The chain's CDR3 is CASSLQSSTDTQYF. CDR3 nucleotide sequence: TGCGCCAGCAGCTTGCAGTCTAGCACAGATACGCAGTATTTT.